The present T cell receptor (beta chain) was sequenced within a study of cytomegalovirus exposure and HLA in healthy donors. Notes on the study in general: A later analysis associated about 18,000 TCR beta sequences with HLA alleles at a 0.05 false discovery rate.

The PCR ran on 60 Vbeta and 13 Jbeta primers. The data were produced by immunoSEQ multiplex PCR, yet TCRdb's version contains in-frame clones alone and is incomplete. This table has 65,000 to 100,000 clones, 76% appearing once. As regards this clone: The antigen is not known.

The receptor's source is a man aged 40-50 years in good health and CMV-seronegative. Source material: PBMCs.

The CDR3 is CASSANSGVTPNTGELFF. Written as DNA, the CDR3 is TGTGCCAGCAGCGCGAATAGCGGGGTGACCCCGAACACCGGGGAGCTGTTTTTT. The J gene is TRBJ2-2, the V gene TRBV9; 8 bases agree with TRBD2. CDR3 length: 18 residues. The germline V gene encodes CDR1 SGDLS and CDR2 YYNGEE. The V segment lost 3 bases and the J segment 0 bases; nucleotides outside the gene matches: 10. Drawing the rest from reference TRBV9 and TRBJ2-2, the complete variable domain is DSGVTQTPKHLITATGQRVTLRCSPRSGDLSVYWYQQSLDQGLQFLIQYYNGEERAKGNILERFSAQQFPDLHSELNLSSLELGDSALYFCASSANSGVTPNTGELFFGEGSRLTVL.